The next 5 T cell receptor beta chains were all read from a single sample in a study of CD8+ T cells in alopecia areata. Extraction of RNA preceded its reverse transcription into cDNA, which served as the sequencing template. Profiling relied on immunoSEQ multiplex PCR, and the TCRdb table lists in-frame clones only, not all of them. Of fewer than 250,000 clones in the sample, about three fifths are singletons; the top ten hold roughly 0.7%. Treatment given: oral pan-JAK inhibitor, 5-10 mg twice daily. The starting material was CD4+ T cells sorted from blood, obtained at week 4, from a patient treated with tofacitinib. The receptors were sampled from a human donor with alopecia areata.

This clone was found once. The rearrangement joins TRBV5-1 to TRBJ1-1; 8 bases align to TRBD1. The CDR3 has 15 residues. CDR1 is SGHRS, CDR2 YFSETQ, per germline. V was pared by 0 bases and J by 5 bases, with 6 bases of the junction left unmatched. CDR3: CASSLGGQVYTEAFF. The CDR3 DNA reads as TGCGCCAGCAGCTTGGGGGGACAGGTTTATACTGAAGCTTTCTTT.

V and J are TRBV29-1 and TRBJ1-5; 9 bases are a match to TRBD1. Germline assignment: CDR1 SQVTM and CDR2 ANQGSEA. The CDR3 sequence is 13 residues long. V was pared by 6 bases and J by 6 bases, with 6 bases of the junction left unmatched. CDR3 sequence: CSVNRGQGQPQHF. CDR3 DNA sequence: TGCAGCGTAAACAGGGGGCAGGGTCAGCCCCAGCATTTT. Full variable domain (remainder filled in from reference TRBV29-1 and TRBJ1-5): SAVISQKPSRDICQRGTSLTIQCQVDSQVTMMFWYRQQPGQSLTLIATANQGSEATYESGFVIDKFPISRPNLTFSTLTVSNMSPEDSSIYLCSVNRGQGQPQHFGDGTRLSIL.

The chain combines TRBV29-1 with TRBJ2-2; no firm D call. This CDR3 contains 12 residues. The germline CDR1 and CDR2 sequences are SQVTM and ANQGSEA. V lost 7 bases and J 13 bases, leaving 19 bases between the germline ends. The CDR3 bases are TGCAGCGCCTCGGGTGTAGGTTTTGGGCTGTTTTTT. As protein: CSASGVGFGLFF.

The V call is TRBV28, the J call TRBJ2-7, with 8 bases fitting TRBD1. Per germline, CDR1 MDHEN and CDR2 SYDVKM. This CDR3 spans 13 amino acids. V was pared by 5 bases and J by 2 bases, with 2 bases of the junction left unmatched. CDR3 sequence: CASSRQGPYEQYF. The CDR3 bases are TGTGCCAGCAGTAGACAGGGGCCCTACGAGCAGTACTTC.

The table lists this clone with a few counts. The chain uses TRBV29-1 and TRBJ1-1; D is ambiguous. This CDR3 is built from 12 residues. The V end was cut by 4 bases, the J end by 9 bases, with 15 bases between. The germline V gene has CDR1 SQVTM and CDR2 ANQGSEA. CDR3 loop: CSVVDLPGKAFF. DNA of the CDR3: TGCAGCGTTGTGGATCTCCCCGGGAAAGCTTTCTTT. Drawing the rest from reference TRBV29-1 and TRBJ1-1, the complete variable domain is SAVISQKPSRDICQRGTSLTIQCQVDSQVTMMFWYRQQPGQSLTLIATANQGSEATYESGFVIDKFPISRPNLTFSTLTVSNMSPEDSSIYLCSVVDLPGKAFFGQGTRLTVV.